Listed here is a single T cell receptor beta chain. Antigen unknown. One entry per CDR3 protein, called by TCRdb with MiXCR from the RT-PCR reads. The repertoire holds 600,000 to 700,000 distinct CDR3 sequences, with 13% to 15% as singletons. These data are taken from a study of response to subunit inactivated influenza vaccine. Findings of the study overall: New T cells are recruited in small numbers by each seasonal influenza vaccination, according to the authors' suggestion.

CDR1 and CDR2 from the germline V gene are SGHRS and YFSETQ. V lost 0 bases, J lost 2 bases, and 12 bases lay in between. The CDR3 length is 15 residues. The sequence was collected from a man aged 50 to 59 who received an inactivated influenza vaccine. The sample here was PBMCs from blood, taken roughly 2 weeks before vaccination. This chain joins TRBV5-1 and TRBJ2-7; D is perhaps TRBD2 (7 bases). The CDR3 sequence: CASSLVGEGAYEQYF. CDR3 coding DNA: TGCGCCAGCAGCTTGGTGGGGGAGGGGGCCTACGAGCAGTACTTC. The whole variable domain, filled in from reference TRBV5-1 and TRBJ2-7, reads KAGVTQTPRYLIKTRGQQVTLSCSPISGHRSVSWYQQTPGQGLQFLFEYFSETQRNKGNFPGRFSGRQFSNSRSEMNVSTLELGDSALYLCASSLVGEGAYEQYFGPGTRLTVT.